This T cell receptor beta chain was documented in a study of blood T cell repertoires in COVID-19. Across the whole study: Sample material is recorded as cDNA or gDNA derived from T cells, B-cell-depleted T cells, or PBMCs.

This CDR3 has 12 residues. Germline values: CDR1 SQVTM, CDR2 ANQGSEA. The repertoire was sequenced with immunoSEQ multiplex PCR; TCRdb's copy has only in-frame clones and lacks some. Of about 220,000 clones listed, around 84% are singletons. This receptor was taken from a woman between 55 and 75 years old who had recovered from COVID-19. The sample consisted of peripheral blood. The chain has TRBV29-1 and TRBJ1-4, with D possibly matching TRBD1 (6 bases). The CDR3 sequence is CSAGHPNEKLFF. As DNA, the CDR3 is TGCAGTGCGGGACATCCTAATGAAAAACTGTTTTTT. Drawing the rest from reference TRBV29-1 and TRBJ1-4, the complete variable domain is SAVISQKPSRDICQRGTSLTIQCQVDSQVTMMFWYRQQPGQSLTLIATANQGSEATYESGFVIDKFPISRPNLTFSTLTVSNMSPEDSSIYLCSAGHPNEKLFFGSGTQLSVL.